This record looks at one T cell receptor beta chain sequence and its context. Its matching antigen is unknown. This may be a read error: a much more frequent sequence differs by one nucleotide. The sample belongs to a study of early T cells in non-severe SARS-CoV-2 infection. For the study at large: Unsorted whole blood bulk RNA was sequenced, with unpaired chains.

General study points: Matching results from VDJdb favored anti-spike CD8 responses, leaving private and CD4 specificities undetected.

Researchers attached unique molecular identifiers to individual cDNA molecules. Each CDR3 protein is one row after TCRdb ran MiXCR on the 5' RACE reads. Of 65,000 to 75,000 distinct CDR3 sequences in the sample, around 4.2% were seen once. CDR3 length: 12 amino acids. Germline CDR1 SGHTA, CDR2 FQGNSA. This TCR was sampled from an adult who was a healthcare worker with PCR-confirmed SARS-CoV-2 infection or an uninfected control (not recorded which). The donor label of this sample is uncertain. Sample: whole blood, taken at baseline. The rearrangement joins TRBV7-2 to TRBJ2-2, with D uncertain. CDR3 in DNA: TGTGTCAGCAGCCCAAACCACGGGGAGCTGTTTTTT. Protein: CVSSPNHGELFF.